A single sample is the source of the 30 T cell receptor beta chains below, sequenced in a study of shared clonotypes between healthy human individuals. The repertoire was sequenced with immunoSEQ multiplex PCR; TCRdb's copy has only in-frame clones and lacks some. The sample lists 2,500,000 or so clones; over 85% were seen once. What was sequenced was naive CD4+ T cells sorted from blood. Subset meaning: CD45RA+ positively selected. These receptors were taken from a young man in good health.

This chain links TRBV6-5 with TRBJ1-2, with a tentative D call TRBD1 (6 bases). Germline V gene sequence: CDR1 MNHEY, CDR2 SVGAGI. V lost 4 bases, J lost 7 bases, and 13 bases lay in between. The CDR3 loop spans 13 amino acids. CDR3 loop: CASSSLDSGGYTF. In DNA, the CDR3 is TGTGCCAGCAGTTCCCTGGACAGCGGTGGCTACACCTTC.

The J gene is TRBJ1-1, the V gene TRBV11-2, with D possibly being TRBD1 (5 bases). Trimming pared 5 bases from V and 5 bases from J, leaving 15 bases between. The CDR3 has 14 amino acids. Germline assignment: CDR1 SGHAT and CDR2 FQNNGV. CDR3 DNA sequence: TGTGCCAGCAGCGTCAGGGAAGAGCGGACTGAAGCTTTCTTT. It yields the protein CASSVREERTEAFF.

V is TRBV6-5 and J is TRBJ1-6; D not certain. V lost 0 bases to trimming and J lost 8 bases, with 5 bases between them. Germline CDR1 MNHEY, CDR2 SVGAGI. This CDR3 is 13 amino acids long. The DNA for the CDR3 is TGTGCCAGCAGTTACTCGCAAGATTCACCCCTCCACTTT. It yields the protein CASSYSQDSPLHF.

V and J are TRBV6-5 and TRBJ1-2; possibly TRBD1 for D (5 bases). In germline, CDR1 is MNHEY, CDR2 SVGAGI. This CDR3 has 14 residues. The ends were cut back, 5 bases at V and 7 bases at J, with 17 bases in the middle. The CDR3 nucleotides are TGTGCCAGCAGTACTGGGGAGGGGACTGGTGGCTACACCTTC. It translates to CASSTGEGTGGYTF.

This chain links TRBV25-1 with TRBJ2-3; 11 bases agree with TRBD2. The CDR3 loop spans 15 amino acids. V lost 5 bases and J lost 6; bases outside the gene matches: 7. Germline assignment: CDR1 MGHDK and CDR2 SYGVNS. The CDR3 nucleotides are TGTGCCAGCAGTCAGCTGGGACTAGCGGCCGATACGCAGTATTTT. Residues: CASSQLGLAADTQYF.

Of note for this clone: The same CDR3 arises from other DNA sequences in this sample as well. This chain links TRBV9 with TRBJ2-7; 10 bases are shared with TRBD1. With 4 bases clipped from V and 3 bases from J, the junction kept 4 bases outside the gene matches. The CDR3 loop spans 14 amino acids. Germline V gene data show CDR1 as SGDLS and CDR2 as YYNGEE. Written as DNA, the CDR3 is TGTGCCAGCAGCCTTAGGACAGGGGGCTACGAGCAGTACTTC. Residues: CASSLRTGGYEQYF.

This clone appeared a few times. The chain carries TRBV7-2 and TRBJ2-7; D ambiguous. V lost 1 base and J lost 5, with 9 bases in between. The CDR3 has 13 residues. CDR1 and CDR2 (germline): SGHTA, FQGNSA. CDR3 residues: CASSLGWANEQYF. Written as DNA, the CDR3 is TGTGCCAGCAGCTTAGGGTGGGCGAACGAGCAGTACTTC.

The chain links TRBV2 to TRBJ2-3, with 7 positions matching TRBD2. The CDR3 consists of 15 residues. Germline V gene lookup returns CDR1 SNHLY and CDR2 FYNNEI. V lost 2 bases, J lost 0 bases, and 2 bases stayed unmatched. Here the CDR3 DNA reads TGTGCCAGCAGTGAAAGGGGACTAAGCACAGATACGCAGTATTTT. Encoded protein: CASSERGLSTDTQYF.

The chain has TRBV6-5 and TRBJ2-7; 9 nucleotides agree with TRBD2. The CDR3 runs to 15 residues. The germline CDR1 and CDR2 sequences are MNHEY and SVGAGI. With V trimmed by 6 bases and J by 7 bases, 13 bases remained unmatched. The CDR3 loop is CASSPRAGGSGEQYF. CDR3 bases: TGTGCCAGCAGCCCCCGGGCGGGAGGGTCGGGTGAGCAGTACTTC.

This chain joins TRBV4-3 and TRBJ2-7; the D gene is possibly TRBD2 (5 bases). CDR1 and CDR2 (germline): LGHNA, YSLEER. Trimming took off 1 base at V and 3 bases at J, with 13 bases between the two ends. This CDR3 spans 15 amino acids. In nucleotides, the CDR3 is TGCGCCAGCAGCCAAGCCCAAGAGGGATTCTACGAGCAGTACTTC. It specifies CASSQAQEGFYEQYF.

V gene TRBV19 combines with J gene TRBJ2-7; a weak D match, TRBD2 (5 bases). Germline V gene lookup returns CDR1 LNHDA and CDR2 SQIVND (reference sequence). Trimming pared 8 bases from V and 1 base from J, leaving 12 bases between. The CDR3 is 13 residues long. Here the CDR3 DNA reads TGTGCCAGTTCTCGGACTGCTTCCTACGAGCAGTACTTC. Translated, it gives CASSRTASYEQYF.

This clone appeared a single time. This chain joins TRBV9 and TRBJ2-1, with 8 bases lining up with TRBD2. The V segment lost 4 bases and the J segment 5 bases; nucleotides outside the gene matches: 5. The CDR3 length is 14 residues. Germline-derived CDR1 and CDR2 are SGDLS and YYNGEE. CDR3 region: CASSPGLGDNEQFF. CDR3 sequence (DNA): TGTGCCAGCAGCCCGGGACTAGGGGACAATGAGCAGTTCTTC.

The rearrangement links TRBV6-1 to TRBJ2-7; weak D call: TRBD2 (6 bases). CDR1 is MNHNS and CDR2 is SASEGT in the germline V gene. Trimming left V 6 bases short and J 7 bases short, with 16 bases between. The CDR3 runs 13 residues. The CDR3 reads CASRAGQSWEQYF. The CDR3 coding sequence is TGTGCCAGCAGGGCGGGGCAATCGTGGGAGCAGTACTTC.

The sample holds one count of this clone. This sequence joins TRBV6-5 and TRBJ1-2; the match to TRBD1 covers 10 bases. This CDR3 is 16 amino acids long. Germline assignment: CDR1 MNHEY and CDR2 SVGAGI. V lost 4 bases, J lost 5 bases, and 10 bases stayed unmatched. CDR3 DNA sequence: TGTGCCAGCAGTTCAGTTAAGTTGGGACAGGGGTATGGCTACACCTTC. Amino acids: CASSSVKLGQGYGYTF.

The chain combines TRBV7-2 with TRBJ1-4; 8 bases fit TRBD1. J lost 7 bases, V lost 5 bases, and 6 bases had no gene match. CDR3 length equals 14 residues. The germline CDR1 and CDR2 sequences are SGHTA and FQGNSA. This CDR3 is CASSRGQGSEKLFF. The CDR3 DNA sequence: TGTGCCAGCAGCCGAGGACAGGGTAGTGAAAAACTGTTTTTT.

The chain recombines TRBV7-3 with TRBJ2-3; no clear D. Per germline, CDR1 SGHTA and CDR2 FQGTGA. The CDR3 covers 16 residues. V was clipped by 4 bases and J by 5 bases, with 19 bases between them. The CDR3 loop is CASSSLGLVPGDTQYF. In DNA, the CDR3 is TGTGCCAGCAGCTCCCTAGGATTGGTGCCGGGAGATACGCAGTATTTT.

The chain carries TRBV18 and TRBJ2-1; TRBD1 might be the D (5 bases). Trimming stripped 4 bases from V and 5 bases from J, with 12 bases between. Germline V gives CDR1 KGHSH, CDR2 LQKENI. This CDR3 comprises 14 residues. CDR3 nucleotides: TGTGCCAGCTCACAGTTAGACAGCCACAATGAGCAGTTCTTC. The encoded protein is CASSQLDSHNEQFF.

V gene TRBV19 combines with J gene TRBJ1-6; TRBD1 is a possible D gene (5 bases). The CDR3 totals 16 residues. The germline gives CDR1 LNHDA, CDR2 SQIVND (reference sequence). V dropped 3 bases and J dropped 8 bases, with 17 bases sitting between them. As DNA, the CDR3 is TGTGCCAGTAGTATGGGAGGGAGACAGACGGATTCACCCCTCCACTTT. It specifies CASSMGGRQTDSPLHF.

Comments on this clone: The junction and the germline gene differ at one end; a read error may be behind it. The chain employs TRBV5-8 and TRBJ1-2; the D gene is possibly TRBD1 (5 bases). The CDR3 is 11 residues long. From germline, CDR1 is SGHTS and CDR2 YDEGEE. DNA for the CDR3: TGTGCCAGCAGCTCCCGGGACGAAGACATCTTC. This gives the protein CASSSRDEDIF.

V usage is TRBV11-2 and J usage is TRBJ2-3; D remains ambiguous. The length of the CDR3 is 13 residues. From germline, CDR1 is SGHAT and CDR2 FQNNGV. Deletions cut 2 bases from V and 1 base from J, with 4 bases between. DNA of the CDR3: TGTGCCAGCAGCTTAACTCGCACAGATACGCAGTATTTT. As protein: CASSLTRTDTQYF.

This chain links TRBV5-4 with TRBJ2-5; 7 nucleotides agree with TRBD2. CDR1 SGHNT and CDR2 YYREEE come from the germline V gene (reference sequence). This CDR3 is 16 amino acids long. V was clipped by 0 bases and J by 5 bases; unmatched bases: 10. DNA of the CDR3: TGTGCCAGCAGCTTGGTTGGCCGGGGAGGGTTTGAGACCCAGTACTTC. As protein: CASSLVGRGGFETQYF.

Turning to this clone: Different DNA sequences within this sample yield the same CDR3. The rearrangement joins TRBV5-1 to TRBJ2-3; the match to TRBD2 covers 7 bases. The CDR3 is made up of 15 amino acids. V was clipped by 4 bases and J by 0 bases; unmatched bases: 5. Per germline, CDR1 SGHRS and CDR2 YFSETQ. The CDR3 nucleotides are TGCGCCAGCAGCCGGAGCGGGGTAAGCACAGATACGCAGTATTTT. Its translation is CASSRSGVSTDTQYF.

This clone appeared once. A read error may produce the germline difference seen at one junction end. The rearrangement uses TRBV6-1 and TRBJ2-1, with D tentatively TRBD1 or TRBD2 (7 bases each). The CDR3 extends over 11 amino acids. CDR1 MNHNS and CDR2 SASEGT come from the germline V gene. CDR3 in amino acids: CASRLDREGLF. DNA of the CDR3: TGTGCCAGCAGACTCGACAGGGAGGGGCTCTTC.

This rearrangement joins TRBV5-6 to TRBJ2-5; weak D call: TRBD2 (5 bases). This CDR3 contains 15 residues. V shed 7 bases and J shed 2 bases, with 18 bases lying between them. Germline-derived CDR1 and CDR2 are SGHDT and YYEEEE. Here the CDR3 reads CASEAAILLQETQYF. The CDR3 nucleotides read TGTGCCAGCGAAGCGGCCATACTACTACAAGAGACCCAGTACTTC.

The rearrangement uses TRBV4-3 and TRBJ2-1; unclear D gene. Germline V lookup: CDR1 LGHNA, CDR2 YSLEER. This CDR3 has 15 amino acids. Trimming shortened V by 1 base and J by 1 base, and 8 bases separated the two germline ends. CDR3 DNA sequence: TGCGCCAGCAGCCAAGGACGGGTTTCCTACAATGAGCAGTTCTTC. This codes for CASSQGRVSYNEQFF.

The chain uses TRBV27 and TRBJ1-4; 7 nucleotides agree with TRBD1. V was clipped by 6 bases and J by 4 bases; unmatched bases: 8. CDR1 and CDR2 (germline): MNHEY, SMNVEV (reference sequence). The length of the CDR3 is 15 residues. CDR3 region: CASSHRQGNNEKLFF. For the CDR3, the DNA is TGTGCCAGCAGCCATCGACAGGGTAATAATGAAAAACTGTTTTTT. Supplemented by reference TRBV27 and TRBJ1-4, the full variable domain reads EAQVTQNPRYLITVTGKKLTVTCSQNMNHEYMSWYRQDPGLGLRQIYYSMNVEVTDKGDVPEGYKVSRKEKRNFPLILESPSPNQTSLYFCASSHRQGNNEKLFFGSGTQLSVL.

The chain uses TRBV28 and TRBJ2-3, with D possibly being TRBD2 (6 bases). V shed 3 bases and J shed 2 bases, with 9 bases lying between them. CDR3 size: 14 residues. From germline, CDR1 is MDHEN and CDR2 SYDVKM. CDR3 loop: CASSLAGITDTQYF. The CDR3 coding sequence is TGTGCCAGCAGTTTGGCGGGGATCACAGATACGCAGTATTTT.

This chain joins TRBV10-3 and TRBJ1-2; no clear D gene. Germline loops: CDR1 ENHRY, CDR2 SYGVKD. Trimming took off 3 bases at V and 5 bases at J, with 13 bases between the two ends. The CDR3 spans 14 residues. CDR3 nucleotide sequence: TGTGCCATCAGTGATAACAGTAGTCCTTATGGCTACACCTTC. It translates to CAISDNSSPYGYTF.

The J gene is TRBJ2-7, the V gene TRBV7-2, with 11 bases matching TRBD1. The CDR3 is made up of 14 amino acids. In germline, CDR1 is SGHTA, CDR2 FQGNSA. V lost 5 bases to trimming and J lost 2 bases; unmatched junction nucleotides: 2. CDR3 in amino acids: CASSVGQGAYEQYF. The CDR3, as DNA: TGTGCCAGCAGCGTGGGACAGGGGGCCTACGAGCAGTACTTC.

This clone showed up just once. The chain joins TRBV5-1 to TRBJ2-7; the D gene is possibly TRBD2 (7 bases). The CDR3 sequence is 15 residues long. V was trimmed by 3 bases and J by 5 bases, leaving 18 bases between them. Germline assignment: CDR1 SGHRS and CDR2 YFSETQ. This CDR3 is CASSSYGGATDEQYF. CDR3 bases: TGCGCCAGCAGCTCTTATGGGGGGGCAACCGACGAGCAGTACTTC. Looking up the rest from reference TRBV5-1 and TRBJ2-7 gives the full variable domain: KAGVTQTPRYLIKTRGQQVTLSCSPISGHRSVSWYQQTPGQGLQFLFEYFSETQRNKGNFPGRFSGRQFSNSRSEMNVSTLELGDSALYLCASSSYGGATDEQYFGPGTRLTVT.